This TCR beta chain was sequenced during a study of OX40 agonist ivuxolimab in advanced cancers. Study context: From roughly 23 to 85 years was the age range, with a mean of approximately 58 years, and about 83% were male. Overall study results and limits: Not determined was the antigen specificity of the expanded peripheral T cells.

TCRdb keeps only in-frame clones here, not all; method: immunoSEQ multiplex PCR. Among about 84,000 clones listed, 94% were seen once. Trimming cost V 5 bases and J 7 bases; bases outside gene matches: 4. The CDR3 is made up of 12 amino acids. Germline CDR1 and CDR2: SGDLS and YYNGEE. Note on this clone: Its target is unknown.

The sequences come from CD4+ or CD8+ T cells sorted from blood, collected in a trial of the OX40 agonist ivuxolimab. This TCR was sampled from an adult with an advanced solid tumor such as melanoma, head and neck, liver or kidney cancer. The chain recombines TRBV9 with TRBJ1-2, with TRBD1 identical over 8 bases. The CDR3 DNA follows: TGTGCCAGCAGAGACACAGGGGGTGGCTACACCTTC. It specifies CASRDTGGGYTF.